The sequence of this TCR beta chain was determined in a study of blood T cell repertoires in COVID-19. Study-level information: Nucleic acid was either cDNA or gDNA, and it came from T cells, B-cell-depleted T cells, or PBMCs.

Comment on this clone: The sample has other DNA sequences that encode this CDR3 too.

In the study's own analysis: Estimated nucleated cell counts came from reference gene primer amplification. Clones were read by immunoSEQ multiplex PCR, and TCRdb kept only the in-frame ones, dropping some. V, J and clone size are taken as reported in that table, and D and trimming were inferred from the DNA itself. Here the sample spans 100,000 to 150,000 clones, about 82% being singletons. The germline V and J ends were trimmed by 2 bases and 0 bases, with 8 bases remaining between them. The CDR3 length is 15 residues. The germline V gene encodes CDR1 MNHEY and CDR2 SVGAGI. The specimen was peripheral blood. The chain uses TRBV6-5 and TRBJ2-1; possible D gene TRBD2, 6 bases. This TCR was recovered from a human donor in a cohort sampled during active COVID-19. The CDR3 nucleotides read TGTGCCAGCAGTTACGGGCGGGGCTCCTACAATGAGCAGTTCTTC. Encoded protein: CASSYGRGSYNEQFF.